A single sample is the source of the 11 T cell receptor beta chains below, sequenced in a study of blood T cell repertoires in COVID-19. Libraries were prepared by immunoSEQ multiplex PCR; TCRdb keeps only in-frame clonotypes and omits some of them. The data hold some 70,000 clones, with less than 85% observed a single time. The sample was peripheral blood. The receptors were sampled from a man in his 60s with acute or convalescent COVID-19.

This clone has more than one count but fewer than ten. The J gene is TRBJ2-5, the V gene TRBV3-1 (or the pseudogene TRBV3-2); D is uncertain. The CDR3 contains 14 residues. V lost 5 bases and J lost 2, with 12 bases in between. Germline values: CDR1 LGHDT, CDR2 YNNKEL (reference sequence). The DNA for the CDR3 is TGTGCCAGCAGCAGGAGCAGAGTACAAGAGACCCAGTACTTC. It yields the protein CASSRSRVQETQYF.

CDR3 DNA sequence: TGCAGTGCTAGTGAGGGTGGCAGGGGCGGCAATCAGCCCCAGCATTTT. This gives the protein CSASEGGRGGNQPQHF. This chain joins TRBV20-1 and TRBJ1-5; perhaps TRBD1 as D (6 bases). V lost 3 bases and J lost 2, with 17 bases in between. The CDR3 runs to 16 residues. Germline values: CDR1 DFQATT, CDR2 SNEGSKA (reference sequence).

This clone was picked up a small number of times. Written as DNA, the CDR3 is TGTGCCAGCTTAGGCAGGGCCCAGAGCTATGGCTACACCTTC. This sequence encodes CASLGRAQSYGYTF. V is TRBV2 and J is TRBJ1-2; D is perhaps TRBD1 (5 bases). In germline, CDR1 is SNHLY, CDR2 FYNNEI. The CDR3 has 14 amino acids. Trimming took 8 bases from V and 4 from J, leaving 17 bases between them.

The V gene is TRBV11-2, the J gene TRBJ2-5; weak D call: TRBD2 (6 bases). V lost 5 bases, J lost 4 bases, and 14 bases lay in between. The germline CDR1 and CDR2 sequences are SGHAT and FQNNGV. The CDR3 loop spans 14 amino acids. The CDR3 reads CASSNDFGGETQYF. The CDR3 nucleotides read TGTGCCAGCAGCAATGATTTCGGGGGAGAGACCCAGTACTTC.

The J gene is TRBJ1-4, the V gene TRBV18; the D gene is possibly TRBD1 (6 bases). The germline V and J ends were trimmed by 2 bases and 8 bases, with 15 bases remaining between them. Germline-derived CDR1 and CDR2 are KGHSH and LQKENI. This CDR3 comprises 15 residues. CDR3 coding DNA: TGTGCCAGCTCACCAAGGGGGGGCGAATACGAAAAACTGTTTTTT. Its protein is CASSPRGGEYEKLFF.

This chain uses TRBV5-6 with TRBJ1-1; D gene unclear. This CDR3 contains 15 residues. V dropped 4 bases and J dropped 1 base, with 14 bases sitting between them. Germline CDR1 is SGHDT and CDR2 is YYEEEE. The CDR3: CASSTLSDSNTEAFF. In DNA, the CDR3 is TGTGCCAGCAGCACTCTCTCCGACTCGAACACTGAAGCTTTCTTT. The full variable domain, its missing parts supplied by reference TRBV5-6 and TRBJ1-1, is DAGVTQSPTHLIKTRGQQVTLRCSPKSGHDTVSWYQQALGQGPQFIFQYYEEEERQRGNFPDRFSGHQFPNYSSELNVNALLLGDSALYLCASSTLSDSNTEAFFGQGTRLTVV.

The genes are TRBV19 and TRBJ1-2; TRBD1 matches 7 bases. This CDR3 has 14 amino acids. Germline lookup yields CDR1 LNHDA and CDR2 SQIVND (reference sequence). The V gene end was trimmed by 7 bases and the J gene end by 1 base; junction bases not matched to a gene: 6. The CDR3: CASTPTGINYGYTF. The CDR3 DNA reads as TGTGCCAGTACCCCGACAGGGATTAACTATGGCTACACCTTC.

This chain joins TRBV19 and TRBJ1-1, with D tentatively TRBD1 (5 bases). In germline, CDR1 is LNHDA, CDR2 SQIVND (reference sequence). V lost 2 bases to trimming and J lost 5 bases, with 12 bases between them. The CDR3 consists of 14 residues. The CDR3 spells CASSISGGGTEAFF. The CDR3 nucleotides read TGTGCCAGTAGTATATCGGGGGGAGGGACTGAAGCTTTCTTT.

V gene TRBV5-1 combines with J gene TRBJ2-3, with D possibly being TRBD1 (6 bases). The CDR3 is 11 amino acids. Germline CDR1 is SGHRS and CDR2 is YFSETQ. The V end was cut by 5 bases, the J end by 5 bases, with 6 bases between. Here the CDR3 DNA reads TGCGCCAGCAGGACAGGAGATACGCAGTATTTT. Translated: CASRTGDTQYF. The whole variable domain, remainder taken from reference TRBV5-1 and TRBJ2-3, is KAGVTQTPRYLIKTRGQQVTLSCSPISGHRSVSWYQQTPGQGLQFLFEYFSETQRNKGNFPGRFSGRQFSNSRSEMNVSTLELGDSALYLCASRTGDTQYFGPGTRLTVL.

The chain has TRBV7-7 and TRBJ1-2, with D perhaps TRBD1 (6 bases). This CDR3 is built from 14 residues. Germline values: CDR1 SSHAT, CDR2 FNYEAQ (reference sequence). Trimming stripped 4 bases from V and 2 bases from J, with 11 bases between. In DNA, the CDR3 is TGTGCCAGCAGCTCCACCGGGACAAACTATGGCTACACCTTC. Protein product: CASSSTGTNYGYTF.

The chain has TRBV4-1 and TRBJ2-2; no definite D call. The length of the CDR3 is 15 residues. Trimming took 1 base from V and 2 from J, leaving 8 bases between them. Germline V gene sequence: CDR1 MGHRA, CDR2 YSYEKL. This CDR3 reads CASSQAVPNTGELFF. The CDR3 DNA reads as TGCGCCAGCAGCCAAGCGGTCCCAAACACCGGGGAGCTGTTTTTT.